This TCR beta chain appears in the sequencing data of a study of T-cell memory formation after mild COVID-19. This clonotype was detected only a few times. Using its own MiXCR run on the 5' RACE reads, TCRdb lists one record per CDR3 protein. In the table there are about 210,000 distinct CDR3 sequences, about 10% of which are singletons. This CDR3 contains 15 residues. The V gene lost 5 bases and the J gene lost 4 bases, with 17 bases spanning the gap. Germline V gene lookup returns CDR1 LNHNV and CDR2 YYDKDF (reference sequence). The genes are TRBV15 and TRBJ2-5; D possibly matches TRBD1 or TRBD2 (5 bases each). This clonotype was obtained from a man aged 18 to 35 who had mild COVID-19 (a few samples of this study predate the infection). Cell type and time point are not known. The sequencing input was PBMCs or a T cell subset sorted from them (not recorded which). The CDR3 here is CATSPTVGTGETQYF. Here the CDR3 DNA reads TGTGCCACCAGCCCTACAGTGGGGACGGGAGAGACCCAGTACTTC.